What follows are 24 T cell receptor beta chains derived from one specimen sequenced in a study of Graves' ophthalmopathy and Graves' hyperthyroidism. RNA transcripts provided the template for amplifying TCR beta CDR3 regions. Amplification began with first-round RT-PCR using HTBI primers, then second-round multiplex PCR was performed. Each CDR3 protein gets one entry after TCRdb re-called the multiplex PCR reads with MiXCR. The sample consists of about 1.2 million distinct CDR3 sequences, about 38% of them appearing once. The sequenced material came from peripheral blood or thyroid tissue (not recorded which). The origin of the receptors is an adult man with Graves' hyperthyroidism.

CDR3 region: CASTTWGTQYF. CDR3 nucleotide sequence: TGTGCCAGCACCACGTGGGGGACCCAGTACTTC. The chain couples TRBV14 to TRBJ2-5, with D unresolved. With 7 bases removed from V and 7 bases from J, the gap between germline ends came to 10 bases. CDR3 length equals 11 residues. CDR1 is SGHDN and CDR2 is FVKESK in the germline V gene.

This clonotype was recorded many times. V gene TRBV12-3 or TRBV12-4 combines with J gene TRBJ1-2; possibly TRBD1 for D (5 bases). The CDR3 sequence is 15 residues long. Trimming left V 8 bases short and J 0 bases short, with 16 bases between. The CDR3 sequence: CASAPEGVANYGYTF. The CDR3 DNA follows: TGTGCCAGCGCACCTGAAGGGGTGGCTAACTATGGCTACACCTTC.

In its sample, this clonotype was seen many times. The rearrangement uses TRBV7-2 and TRBJ1-6; D uncertain. CDR3 length: 12 amino acids. Germline V lookup: CDR1 SGHTA, CDR2 FQGNSA. Trimming took 8 bases from V and 7 from J, leaving 9 bases between them. The CDR3 reads CASRERNSPLHF. For the CDR3, the DNA is TGTGCCAGCCGTGAGCGGAATTCACCCCTCCACTTT.

This clonotype was found many times. The V and J genes are TRBV7-2 and TRBJ1-2, with D hard to call. This CDR3 spans 13 amino acids. V lost 5 bases and J lost 5, with 12 bases in between. Germline CDR1 reads SGHTA; CDR2 reads FQGNSA. CDR3 DNA: TGTGCCAGCAGCCCCCCTTGGGTGTATGGCTACACCTTC. This translates into CASSPPWVYGYTF.

The V call is TRBV10-3, the J call TRBJ1-2; 8 positions agree with TRBD1. This CDR3 is built from 16 residues. The germline V gene encodes CDR1 ENHRY and CDR2 SYGVKD. Trimming took 3 bases from V and 3 from J; bases not matched to a gene: 9. In DNA form, the CDR3 reads TGTGCCATCAGTGAAAGAACGACAGGGGATCACTATGGCTACACCTTC. As protein: CAISERTTGDHYGYTF.

At least ten counts were recorded for this clonotype. The chain recombines TRBV20-1 with TRBJ2-2, with a weak D call TRBD2 (5 bases). V lost 6 bases and J 0 bases, leaving 11 bases between the germline ends. This CDR3 comprises 14 residues. CDR1 and CDR2 from the germline V gene are DFQATT and SNEGSKA (reference sequence). The CDR3 here is CSAGAEANTGELFF. CDR3 sequence (DNA): TGCAGTGCCGGAGCGGAGGCGAACACCGGGGAGCTGTTTTTT.

Remarks on this clonotype: The germline gene is not matched at one end of the junction; a read error may be the cause. The chain recombines TRBV5-1 with TRBJ2-7; D might be TRBD1 (5 bases). Germline CDR1 SGHRS, CDR2 YFSETQ. The length of the CDR3 is 14 residues. CDR3 amino acids: CASSLSGRVNGQYF. CDR3 coding DNA: TGTGCCAGCAGCTTAAGTGGCAGGGTCAACGGGCAGTACTTC.

On this clonotype: Just one base apart from a much larger clone, this may be a read error. The CDR3 spells CAGSFTGPTEAFF. The CDR3 nucleotides are TGTGCCGGCAGCTTTACAGGGCCGACTGAAGCTTTCTTT. The chain employs TRBV11-2 and TRBJ1-1; D possibly corresponds to TRBD1 (6 bases). The germline V gene has CDR1 SGHAT and CDR2 FQNNGV. CDR3 size: 13 residues.

V gene TRBV20-1 combines with J gene TRBJ2-7, with 11 bases matching TRBD2. This CDR3 is built from 14 residues. Trimming took 6 bases from V and 2 from J; bases not matched to a gene: 6. In germline, CDR1 is DFQATT, CDR2 SNEGSKA (reference sequence). The CDR3 spells CSASGLAEPYEQYF. The CDR3 nucleotides read TGCAGTGCATCGGGACTAGCGGAACCCTACGAGCAGTACTTC.

The chain is built from TRBV24-1 and TRBJ2-2; D is uncertain. This CDR3 is built from 15 residues. V gave up 7 bases and J gave up 6 bases, with 17 bases separating them. Germline V lookup: CDR1 KGHDR, CDR2 SFDVKD. The CDR3 coding sequence is TGTGCCACCAGCGGTCCATTAGGTTACCCCGGGGAGCTGTTTTTT. Residues: CATSGPLGYPGELFF.

This clonotype was detected ten times or more. This chain connects TRBV19 to TRBJ1-5; unclear D gene. This CDR3 has 15 amino acids. The V gene lost 6 bases and the J gene lost 0 bases, with 12 bases spanning the gap. Germline V gene sequence: CDR1 LNHDA, CDR2 SQIVND (reference sequence). CDR3 in DNA: TGTGCCAGTAGCGTGGCAGGTGCTAGCAATCAGCCCCAGCATTTT. This encodes CASSVAGASNQPQHF.

The V and J genes are TRBV6-5 and TRBJ2-7; 9 bases fit TRBD1. The CDR3 extends over 15 amino acids. V lost 7 bases to trimming and J lost 9 bases; unmatched junction nucleotides: 16. Germline CDR1 reads MNHEY; CDR2 reads SVGAGI. The CDR3 here is CASIRSGTGILGQYF. The CDR3 nucleotides are TGTGCCAGCATTCGCTCCGGGACAGGGATACTTGGGCAGTACTTC.

This clonotype showed up just a few times. This CDR3 is CATERDRNSPLHF. CDR3 bases: TGTGCCACCGAGAGGGACAGGAATTCACCCCTCCACTTT. The chain joins TRBV15 to TRBJ1-6; 8 bases agree with TRBD1. This CDR3 has 13 amino acids. From germline, CDR1 is LNHNV and CDR2 YYDKDF (reference sequence). After removal of 8 bases from V and 7 bases from J, the junction contained 4 bases not matched to a gene.

This clonotype was detected many times. The chain employs TRBV7-9 and TRBJ1-2; D is ambiguous. CDR1 is SEHNR and CDR2 is FQNEAQ in the germline V gene (reference sequence). The length of the CDR3 is 14 residues. V lost 2 bases to trimming and J lost 0 bases, with 7 bases between them. The CDR3 coding sequence is TGTGCCAGCAGCTTACAGATCCCTAACTATGGCTACACCTTC. Amino acid sequence: CASSLQIPNYGYTF.

This chain connects TRBV12-3 or TRBV12-4 to TRBJ1-5, with D unresolved. This CDR3 is built from 15 residues. Between the trimmed V and J ends, which lost 3 bases and 4 bases, there was a span of 13 bases. The CDR3 DNA follows: TGTGCCAGCAGTTTGTTTGCGGGTGAAAATCAGCCCCAGCATTTT. This translates into CASSLFAGENQPQHF.

The rearrangement links TRBV5-1 to TRBJ1-1; no firm D call. The CDR3 covers 13 residues. From germline, CDR1 is SGHRS and CDR2 YFSETQ. V lost 0 bases to trimming and J lost 12 bases, with 15 bases between them. CDR3 nucleotides: TGCGCCAGCAGCTTGGAACACGGCACGATCCCTTTCTTT. This gives the protein CASSLEHGTIPFF.

V gene TRBV7-2 combines with J gene TRBJ1-3; the D is unclear. V lost 4 bases and J 0 bases, leaving 7 bases between the germline ends. The germline V gene has CDR1 SGHTA and CDR2 FQGNSA. The CDR3 is 14 residues long. The CDR3, as DNA: TGTGCCAGCAGCTCGTGGTTCTCTGGAAACACCATATATTTT. It yields the protein CASSSWFSGNTIYF. Full variable domain (remainder filled in from reference TRBV7-2 and TRBJ1-3): GAGVSQSPSNKVTEKGKDVELRCDPISGHTALYWYRQSLGQGLEFLIYFQGNSAPDKSGLPSDRFSAERTGGSVSTLTIQRTQQEDSAVYLCASSSWFSGNTIYFGEGSWLTVV.

This clonotype showed up just a few times. A much bigger clone sits one base away, suggesting this may be a read error. The rearrangement links TRBV29-1 to TRBJ1-2, with 7 bases lining up with TRBD1. Germline assignment: CDR1 SQVTM and CDR2 ANQGSEA. V shed 7 bases and J 1 base; nucleotides not matched to a gene: 12. The length of the CDR3 is 15 residues. CDR3 in amino acids: CSAMFPGQINYGYTF. In nucleotides, the CDR3 is TGCAGCGCCATGTTCCCGGGACAGATTAACTATGGCTACACCTTC.

This clonotype was picked up many times. The chain couples TRBV14 to TRBJ2-7; D might be TRBD2 (6 bases). This CDR3 region has 13 residues. The germline CDR1 and CDR2 sequences are SGHDN and FVKESK. Trimming shortened V by 0 bases and J by 4 bases, and 7 bases separated the two germline ends. The CDR3 DNA is TGTGCCAGCAGCCAAGAACGGGGGTACGAGCAGTACTTC. This codes for CASSQERGYEQYF.

The chain has TRBV7-9 and TRBJ2-7, with D possibly matching TRBD1 (5 bases). V lost 6 bases and J lost 0, with 12 bases in between. This CDR3 is 14 amino acids long. Per the germline V gene, CDR1 is SEHNR and CDR2 is FQNEAQ (reference sequence). CDR3 bases: TGTGCCAGCAGTGCCAGGGAATCCTCCTACGAGCAGTACTTC. This gives the protein CASSARESSYEQYF.

A remark on this clonotype: The germline gene is not matched at one end of the junction; a read error may be the cause. This rearrangement joins TRBV7-9 to TRBJ2-5; TRBD1 matches 8 bases. Germline loops: CDR1 SEHNR, CDR2 FQNEAQ (reference sequence). The CDR3 spans 13 residues. The CDR3 is CTSSLDREETQYF. DNA of the CDR3: TGTACCAGCAGCTTGGACAGGGAAGAGACCCAGTACTTC.

This clonotype was seen many times. V and J are TRBV20-1 and TRBJ2-7, with 8 bases aligning to TRBD2. The junction had 12 bases not matched to a gene; V was cut back by 5 bases and J by 0 bases. The CDR3 is 16 residues long. CDR1 is DFQATT and CDR2 is SNEGSKA in the germline V gene (reference sequence). The CDR3, as DNA: TGCAGTGCTCAGCCCGTTAGCGGGGATTACTCCTACGAGCAGTACTTC. Protein product: CSAQPVSGDYSYEQYF.

As for this clonotype: A single base separates this from a much larger clone, so it may be a read error. This chain connects TRBV19 to TRBJ2-7, with D maybe TRBD2 (6 bases). The J call may be incorrect, as the DNA end agrees better with TRBJ2-1. The CDR3 is 14 amino acids. The germline V gene encodes CDR1 LNHDA and CDR2 SQIVND (reference sequence). CDR3 sequence (DNA): TGTGCCAGTAGTCGACTAGAATCGGCCTACGAGCAGTTCTTC. Protein: CASSRLESAYEQFF.

This clonotype has only one observation. The chain has TRBV7-2 and TRBJ1-5; D possibly corresponds to TRBD1 (5 bases). There are 15 residues in the CDR3. V shed 4 bases and J shed 5 bases, with 15 bases lying between them. Germline CDR1 is SGHTA and CDR2 is FQGNSA. In nucleotides, the CDR3 is TGTGCCAGCAGCTCCTCGGGGGGGAGGGATCAGCCCCAGCATTTT. The encoded protein is CASSSSGGRDQPQHF.